Shown below are 15 T cell receptor beta chains from a single sample sequenced in a study of glioma-infiltrating T cells. TCR alpha and beta CDR3 regions were amplified from RNA using iRepertoire nested multiplex PCR. TCRdb used MiXCR to reprocess the multiplex PCR reads, holding one entry per CDR3 protein. The sample holds about 180,000 distinct CDR3 sequences, about 47% seen once. Material for sequencing was glioma tissue, nonneoplastic brain tissue, or PBMCs (not recorded which). These receptors were taken from a human donor with low-grade glioma or glioblastoma, undergoing nonglioma brain surgery, or in good health (not recorded which).

The rearrangement links TRBV7-2 to TRBJ1-1; TRBD1 matches at 7 bases. The V and J ends lost 1 base and 7 bases, in that order; junction bases with no gene match: 3. CDR3 length: 13 amino acids. CDR1 SGHTA and CDR2 FQGNSA come from the germline V gene. The CDR3 spells CASSLDRGHEAFF. CDR3 bases: TGTGCCAGCAGCTTAGACAGGGGACATGAAGCTTTCTTT. Full variable domain (missing parts from reference TRBV7-2 and TRBJ1-1): GAGVSQSPSNKVTEKGKDVELRCDPISGHTALYWYRQSLGQGLEFLIYFQGNSAPDKSGLPSDRFSAERTGGSVSTLTIQRTQQEDSAVYLCASSLDRGHEAFFGQGTRLTVV.

A note on this clonotype: At one end the junction does not follow the germline gene, possibly because of a read error. V usage is TRBV6-5 and J usage is TRBJ2-7, with 10 bases identical to TRBD1. The CDR3 sequence is 15 residues long. Germline V gene lookup returns CDR1 MNHEY and CDR2 SVGAGI. The CDR3 reads CARSSPGQGSYEKYF. DNA of the CDR3: TGTGCCAGAAGTTCCCCGGGACAGGGGTCCTACGAGAAGTACTTC.

In its sample, this clonotype was seen a few times. The chain uses TRBV13 and TRBJ2-3, with D maybe TRBD1 (5 bases). Germline V CDR1 and CDR2: PRHDT, FYEKMQ (reference sequence). V lost 3 bases, J lost 6 bases, and 13 bases lay in between. The CDR3 loop spans 14 amino acids. DNA of the CDR3: TGTGCCAGCAGCTTTACTACGGCAGGGGATACGCAGTATTTT. Its protein product is CASSFTTAGDTQYF.

This clonotype occurred many times. This chain joins TRBV20-1 and TRBJ2-7; possibly TRBD2 for D (6 bases). V was trimmed by 6 bases and J by 4 bases, leaving 10 bases between them. This CDR3 is 11 amino acids long. Germline assignment: CDR1 DFQATT and CDR2 SNEGSKA (reference sequence). The CDR3 protein is CSAGGDYEQYF. The CDR3 DNA follows: TGCAGTGCGGGCGGGGATTACGAGCAGTACTTC.

V gene TRBV19 combines with J gene TRBJ2-6; unclear D gene. Trimming removed 2 bases at V and 0 bases at J, with 5 bases between. There are 15 residues in the CDR3. Germline V CDR1 and CDR2: LNHDA, SQIVND (reference sequence). CDR3 amino acids: CASSISDSGANVLTF. DNA of the CDR3: TGTGCCAGTAGTATATCAGACTCTGGGGCCAACGTCCTGACTTTC.

CDR3 DNA sequence: TGTGCCACCATTGACCCTCTGAGCGCGGGTGAGCAGTTCTTC. Translated: CATIDPLSAGEQFF. The genes are TRBV24-1 and TRBJ2-1; a weak D match, TRBD2 (5 bases). Germline CDR1 is KGHDR and CDR2 is SFDVKD. V gave up 8 bases and J gave up 9 bases, with 19 bases separating them. The CDR3 totals 14 residues.

This clonotype was picked up many times. This chain joins TRBV27 and TRBJ2-7; TRBD2 matches 15 bases. J lost 3 bases, V lost 5 bases, and 11 bases had no gene match. CDR3 size: 18 residues. The germline CDR1 and CDR2 sequences are MNHEY and SMNVEV (reference sequence). The CDR3 protein is CASSPTTGTSGRFYEQYF. The CDR3 nucleotides read TGTGCCAGCAGTCCGACTACAGGGACTAGCGGGAGGTTCTACGAGCAGTACTTC.

This clonotype appeared many times. V usage is TRBV20-1 and J usage is TRBJ2-1, with D tentatively TRBD2 (5 bases). The CDR3 spans 13 residues. The V gene lost 5 bases and the J gene lost 10 bases, with 18 bases spanning the gap. In germline, CDR1 is DFQATT, CDR2 SNEGSKA (reference sequence). CDR3 amino acids: CSALGRLAIEQFF. DNA of the CDR3: TGCAGTGCTTTAGGGCGGCTAGCTATAGAGCAGTTCTTC.

The chain combines TRBV18 with TRBJ2-7; D possibly matches TRBD1 or TRBD2 (6 bases each). Trimming removed 0 bases from V and 3 bases from J, with 12 bases in between. Germline V gene data show CDR1 as KGHSH and CDR2 as LQKENI. The CDR3 is 15 residues long. CDR3 protein: CASSPPTEGVYEQYF. CDR3 nucleotides: TGTGCCAGCTCACCACCGACGGAGGGGGTCTACGAGCAGTACTTC.

About this clonotype itself: This clone may be a read error of a much larger clone one base away. The chain is built from TRBV20-1 and TRBJ2-1; 8 bases map to TRBD2. This CDR3 contains 13 residues. Per the germline V gene, CDR1 is DFQATT and CDR2 is SNEGSKA (reference sequence). The V and J ends lost 6 bases and 4 bases, in that order; junction bases with no gene match: 5. CDR3 DNA: TGCAGTGCCTATATAGCGGGATACAATGAGCAGTTCTTC. As protein: CSAYIAGYNEQFF.

With respect to this clonotype: At one end the junction does not follow the germline gene, possibly because of a read error. J is TRBJ1-1 and V is TRBV28; D ambiguous. The length of the CDR3 is 14 residues. The V gene's germline CDR1 is MDHEN and CDR2 SYDVKM. CDR3 DNA sequence: TGTGCCAGCAGTATCGGAAAGGGAGGAGCCGAAGCTTTATTT. Protein product: CASSIGKGGAEALF.

There are many counts of this clonotype. This chain links TRBV20-1 with TRBJ2-5; D might be TRBD1 or TRBD2, each matching 6 bases. The CDR3 contains 13 residues. Germline loops: CDR1 DFQATT, CDR2 SNEGSKA (reference sequence). V lost 3 bases and J 4 bases, leaving 12 bases between the germline ends. CDR3 sequence reads: CSASTPGAETQYF. The CDR3 DNA reads TGCAGTGCTAGTACTCCGGGGGCAGAGACCCAGTACTTC.

The rearrangement joins TRBV29-1 to TRBJ2-1; 7 bases agree with TRBD1. CDR1 is SQVTM and CDR2 is ANQGSEA in the germline V gene. The CDR3 is 14 amino acids. The V and J ends lost 6 bases and 6 bases, in that order; junction bases with no gene match: 11. The CDR3 bases are TGCAGCGTCGTGACCCGGGACAGATTCAATGAGCAGTTCTTC. Amino acid sequence: CSVVTRDRFNEQFF.

Comments on this clonotype: A much larger clone lies one base from this, so it may be a read error. The rearrangement joins TRBV30 to TRBJ2-1; D not resolved. The CDR3 contains 10 residues. Germline CDR1 reads GTSNPN; CDR2 reads SVGIG (reference sequence). The V end lost 8 bases, the J end lost 12 bases, and 14 bases lay between the germline ends. The CDR3 bases are TGTGCCATAGGAGCTCCTTCGCAGTTCTTC. This gives the protein CAIGAPSQFF.

This clonotype was counted many times. The junction shows a germline mismatch at one end, possibly a read error. The chain employs TRBV28 and TRBJ1-3, with D uncertain. The CDR3 runs 13 residues. Germline assignment: CDR1 MDHEN and CDR2 SYDVKM. The CDR3 nucleotides read TGTGCTAGCACTGGCGGCTCTGGAAACACCATATATTTT. This gives the protein CASTGGSGNTIYF. The full variable domain, in which reference TRBV28 and TRBJ1-3 provide the parts outside the CDR3, is DVKVTQSSRYLVKRTGEKVFLECVQDMDHENMFWYRQDPGLGLRLIYFSYDVKMKEKGDIPEGYSVSREKKERFSLILESASTNQTSMYLCASTGGSGNTIYFGEGSWLTVV.